The 16 T cell receptor beta chains given below trace back to one sample, sequenced in a study of blood T cells in healthy people across ages. Then a second PCR, running about 6 to 11 cycles, was carried out with a sample-barcoded 5' primer and a J-beta primer mix. A single record per CDR3 protein comes from TCRdb applying MiXCR to the 5' RACE reads. The sample yields hundreds of thousands of distinct CDR3 sequences, 25% to 30% seen once. The sequencing input was blood. The receptors originated from a woman older than 75 in good health.

This clonotype was found many times. The gene calls are TRBV20-1 and TRBJ2-5, with no clear D. Germline V gives CDR1 DFQATT, CDR2 SNEGSKA (reference sequence). This CDR3 region has 12 residues. V lost 4 bases and J lost 5, with 11 bases in between. Here the CDR3 DNA reads TGCAGTGCTATTAAGGTCGGGGAGACCCAGTACTTC. Amino acid sequence: CSAIKVGETQYF.

This clonotype occurred a few times. This rearrangement joins TRBV28 to TRBJ1-2; unclear D gene. CDR1 MDHEN and CDR2 SYDVKM come from the germline V gene. The germline V and J ends were trimmed by 6 bases and 0 bases, with 14 bases remaining between them. The CDR3 has 15 amino acids. The CDR3 region is CASRPLGKANYGYTF. DNA of the CDR3: TGTGCCAGCAGGCCCCTTGGGAAGGCTAACTATGGCTACACCTTC.

As to this clonotype: A read error is likely, as this CDR3 ends without the conserved phenylalanine or tryptophan. The chain is built from TRBV20-1 and TRBJ2-2, with D possibly TRBD2 on 5 matching bases. This CDR3 contains 14 residues. Per the germline V gene, CDR1 is DFQATT and CDR2 is SNEGSKA (reference sequence). Trimming shortened V by 0 bases and J by 7 bases, and 12 bases separated the two germline ends. The CDR3 DNA is TGCAGTGCTAGAGATACGGGGAAGGTCGGGGAGCTGTTTTCT. Its protein is CSARDTGKVGELFS.

About this clonotype: The junction departs from the called germline gene at one end, perhaps through a read error. The chain uses TRBV7-9 and TRBJ2-3; D unclear. This CDR3 contains 12 residues. CDR1 and CDR2 (germline): SEHNR, FQNEAQ (reference sequence). CDR3 loop: CVSSPAVDTQYF. CDR3 DNA: TGTGTCAGCAGCCCGGCGGTTGATACGCAGTATTTT.

This clonotype has a count of ten or more. This chain joins TRBV20-1 and TRBJ1-5; no clear D gene. The germline V gene encodes CDR1 DFQATT and CDR2 SNEGSKA (reference sequence). The CDR3 has 14 residues. Between the trimmed V and J ends, which lost 6 bases and 2 bases, there was a span of 14 bases. DNA of the CDR3: TGCAGTGCCACCTTCCTCGGAGGCAATCAGCCCCAGCATTTT. Its protein product is CSATFLGGNQPQHF.

The rearrangement uses TRBV20-1 and TRBJ2-2; D may be TRBD1 (6 bases). Trimming took 0 bases from V and 4 from J, leaving 18 bases between them. This CDR3 spans 17 amino acids. Germline assignment: CDR1 DFQATT and CDR2 SNEGSKA (reference sequence). The DNA of the CDR3 is TGCAGTGCTAGAGATCTGTTGGGGGCGAGTACCACCGGGGAGCTGTTTTTT. Translation: CSARDLLGASTTGELFF.

J is TRBJ1-2 and V is TRBV6-2 or TRBV6-3, with D uncertain. Looked up from germline, CDR1 is MNHEY and CDR2 is SVGEGT. The CDR3 spans 13 residues. V was shortened by 1 base and J by 4 bases, with 7 bases between the two germline ends. This CDR3 reads CASSYWGRYGYTF. CDR3 bases: TGTGCCAGCAGTTACTGGGGTCGCTATGGCTACACCTTC.

This clonotype showed up many times. The chain joins TRBV7-2 to TRBJ2-4, with TRBD1 matching over 7 bases. CDR1 is SGHTA and CDR2 is FQGNSA in the germline V gene. J gave up 9 bases and V 5 bases, and 10 bases lay outside the gene matches. The CDR3 spans 14 residues. The CDR3 region is CASSVGQRPGIQYF. The CDR3 coding sequence is TGTGCCAGCAGCGTGGGACAGCGCCCGGGCATTCAGTACTTC.

Here the CDR3 reads CASSPDRANIQYF. CDR3 nucleotides: TGTGCCAGCAGCCCGGACAGGGCGAACATTCAGTACTTC. The V and J genes are TRBV7-2 and TRBJ2-4, with 8 bases identical to TRBD1. With V trimmed by 5 bases and J by 7 bases, 4 bases remained unmatched. This CDR3 is 13 amino acids long. Germline V gene lookup returns CDR1 SGHTA and CDR2 FQGNSA.

With respect to this clonotype: This could be a read error, since a much larger clone is one nucleotide away. The chain has TRBV6-2 or TRBV6-3 and TRBJ2-1, with TRBD1 as a possible D gene (6 bases). This CDR3 has 14 amino acids. Per germline, CDR1 MNHEY and CDR2 SVGEGT. Trimming shortened V by 6 bases and J by 11 bases, and 20 bases separated the two germline ends. In nucleotides, the CDR3 is TGTGCCAGCAGAAACCGGGACACTCCTCTCAAGCAGTTCTTC. Protein: CASRNRDTPLKQFF.

Concerning this clonotype: The germline gene is not matched at one end of the junction; a read error may be the cause. V is TRBV7-2 and J is TRBJ2-7, with D hard to call. This CDR3 has 11 residues. Germline-derived CDR1 and CDR2 are SGHTA and FQGNSA. Written as DNA, the CDR3 is TGTGCCAGCAGCTTTAGCTACAAGCAGTACTTC. Translating it yields CASSFSYKQYF.

In this sample, this clonotype turned up once. The V call is TRBV2, the J call TRBJ1-2; D perhaps matches TRBD1 (5 bases). V dropped 6 bases and J dropped 3 bases, with 14 bases sitting between them. Germline V gives CDR1 SNHLY, CDR2 FYNNEI. The CDR3 sequence is 14 residues long. The CDR3 bases are TGTGCCAGCAGGCAGGACAAGACTTACTATGGCTACACCTTC. It encodes CASRQDKTYYGYTF.

Written as DNA, the CDR3 is TGTGCCAGCAGCCCGATGACAGTAACCGGGGAGCTGTTTTTT. As protein: CASSPMTVTGELFF. V and J are TRBV11-2 and TRBJ2-2; D might be TRBD1 (5 bases). This CDR3 contains 14 residues. The germline V gene has CDR1 SGHAT and CDR2 FQNNGV. Trimming removed 5 bases at V and 5 bases at J, with 12 bases between.

This chain joins TRBV12-3 or TRBV12-4 and TRBJ1-5; possibly TRBD1 for D (5 bases). The CDR3 totals 16 residues. The V end lost 3 bases, the J end lost 9 bases, and 21 bases lay between the germline ends. The CDR3 DNA is TGTGCCAGCAGTTTCGCGGGGCGTGGGGGGGATCGGCCCCAGCATTTT. Translation: CASSFAGRGGDRPQHF.

This clonotype was counted a few times. V gene TRBV11-2 combines with J gene TRBJ2-2; TRBD2 is a possible D gene (5 bases). Germline CDR1 SGHAT, CDR2 FQNNGV. Trimming took 1 base from V and 0 from J, leaving 15 bases between them. This CDR3 contains 18 residues. The CDR3 sequence: CASSLATPEGPNTGELFF. CDR3 DNA: TGTGCCAGCAGCTTAGCTACTCCTGAGGGTCCGAACACCGGGGAGCTGTTTTTT.

Concerning this clonotype: It may be a read error: a sequence one base away is much more abundant. This chain uses TRBV20-1 with TRBJ2-5; TRBD2 matches 11 bases. Losses at the gene ends were 4 bases for V and 11 bases for J; bases not matched to a gene: 12. CDR3 length: 14 residues. The germline V gene encodes CDR1 DFQATT and CDR2 SNEGSKA (reference sequence). The CDR3 spells CSATGTSGPREQYF. The CDR3 nucleotides read TGCAGTGCTACCGGGACTAGCGGTCCCAGAGAGCAGTACTTC.